This T cell receptor (beta chain) derives from a study of T cells in Graves' hyperthyroidism and ophthalmopathy. This clonotype was seen ten or more times. The CDR3 regions of TCR beta were amplified from RNA transcripts. First-round RT-PCR targeting the TCR CDR3 was performed with the HTBI primer set. TCRdb analysed the multiplex PCR reads with MiXCR anew, one entry per CDR3 protein. The sample consists of approximately 620,000 distinct CDR3 sequences, about 15% of them appearing once. The blood sample dates from first hyperthyroidism diagnosis, preceding any ophthalmopathy symptoms. Material for sequencing was blood. The receptor was isolated from a woman in her 30s with Graves' hyperthyroidism that later progressed to Graves' ophthalmopathy.

For the CDR3, the DNA is TGTGCCAGCAGCTTGACTAGCGGGAGGACTTACGAGCAGTACTTC. Protein: CASSLTSGRTYEQYF. The J gene is TRBJ2-7, the V gene TRBV11-1; 13 bases map to TRBD2. The V and J ends lost 3 bases and 4 bases, in that order; junction bases with no gene match: 3. Germline lookup yields CDR1 SGHAT and CDR2 FQDESV (reference sequence). There are 15 residues in the CDR3.